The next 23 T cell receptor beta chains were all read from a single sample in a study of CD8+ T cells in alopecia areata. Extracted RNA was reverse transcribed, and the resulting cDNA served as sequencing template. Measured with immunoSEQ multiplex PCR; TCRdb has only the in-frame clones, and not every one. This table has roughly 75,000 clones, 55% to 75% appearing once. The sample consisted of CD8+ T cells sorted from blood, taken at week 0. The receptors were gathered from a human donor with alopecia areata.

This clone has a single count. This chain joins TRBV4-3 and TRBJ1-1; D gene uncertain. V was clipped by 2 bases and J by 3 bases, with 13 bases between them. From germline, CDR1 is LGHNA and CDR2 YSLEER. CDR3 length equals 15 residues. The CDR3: CASSQKRDSYTEAFF. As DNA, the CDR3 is TGCGCCAGCAGCCAAAAAAGGGATAGTTACACTGAAGCTTTCTTT.

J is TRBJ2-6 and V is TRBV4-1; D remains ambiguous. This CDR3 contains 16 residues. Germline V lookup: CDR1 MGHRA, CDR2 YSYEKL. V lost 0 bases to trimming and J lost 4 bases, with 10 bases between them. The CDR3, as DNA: TGCGCCAGCAGCCAAGATCGGCTGACGGGGGCCAACGTCCTGACTTTC. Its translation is CASSQDRLTGANVLTF.

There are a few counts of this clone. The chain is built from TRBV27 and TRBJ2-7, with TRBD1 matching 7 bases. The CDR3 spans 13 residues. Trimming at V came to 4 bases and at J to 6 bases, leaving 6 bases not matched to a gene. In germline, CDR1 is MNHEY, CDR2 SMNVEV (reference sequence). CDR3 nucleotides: TGTGCCAGCAGTTCTCTGACAGGGCCCGAGCAGTACTTC. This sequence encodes CASSSLTGPEQYF.

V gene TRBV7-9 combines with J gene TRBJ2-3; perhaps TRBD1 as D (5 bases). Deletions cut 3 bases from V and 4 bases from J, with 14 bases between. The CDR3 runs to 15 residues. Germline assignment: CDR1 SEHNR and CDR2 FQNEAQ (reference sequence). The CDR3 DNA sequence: TGTGCCAGCAGCTTCTCTACGGACACGGCAGATACGCAGTATTTT. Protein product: CASSFSTDTADTQYF.

CDR3 nucleotides: TGTGCCACCAGCAGAGTCCAGGGACGTATTGAAGCTTTCTTT. Translated: CATSRVQGRIEAFF. The genes are TRBV15 and TRBJ1-1; the D gene is possibly TRBD1 (5 bases). The V end lost 1 base, the J end lost 7 bases, and 13 bases lay between the germline ends. Germline CDR1 LNHNV, CDR2 YYDKDF (reference sequence). The CDR3 has 14 amino acids.

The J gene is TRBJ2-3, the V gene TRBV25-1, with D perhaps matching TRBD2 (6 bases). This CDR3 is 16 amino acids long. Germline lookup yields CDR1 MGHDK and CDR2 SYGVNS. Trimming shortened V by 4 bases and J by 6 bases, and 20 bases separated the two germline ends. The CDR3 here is CASSVRRGNTGDTQYF. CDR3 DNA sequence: TGTGCCAGCAGTGTTCGGCGGGGCAACACGGGGGATACGCAGTATTTT.

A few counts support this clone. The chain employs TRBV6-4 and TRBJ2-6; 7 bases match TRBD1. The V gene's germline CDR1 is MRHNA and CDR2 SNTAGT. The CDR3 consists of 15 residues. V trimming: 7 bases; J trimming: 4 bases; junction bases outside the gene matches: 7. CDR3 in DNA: TGTGCCAGCAAAGGACAGGCCCCCGGGGCCAACGTCCTGACTTTC. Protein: CASKGQAPGANVLTF.

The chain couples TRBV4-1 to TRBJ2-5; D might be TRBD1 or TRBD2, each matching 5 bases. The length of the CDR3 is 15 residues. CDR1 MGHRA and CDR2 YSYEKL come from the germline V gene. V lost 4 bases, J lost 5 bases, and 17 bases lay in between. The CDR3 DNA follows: TGCGCCAGCAGCCTAACCGAGGGGATCTCGGAGACCCAGTACTTC. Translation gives CASSLTEGISETQYF.

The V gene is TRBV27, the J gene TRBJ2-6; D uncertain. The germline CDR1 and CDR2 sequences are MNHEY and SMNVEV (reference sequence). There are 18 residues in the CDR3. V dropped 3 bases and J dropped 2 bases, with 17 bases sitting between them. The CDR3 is CASSLLDVVGTGANVLTF. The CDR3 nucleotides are TGTGCCAGCAGTTTGCTGGATGTGGTTGGGACTGGGGCCAACGTCCTGACTTTC.

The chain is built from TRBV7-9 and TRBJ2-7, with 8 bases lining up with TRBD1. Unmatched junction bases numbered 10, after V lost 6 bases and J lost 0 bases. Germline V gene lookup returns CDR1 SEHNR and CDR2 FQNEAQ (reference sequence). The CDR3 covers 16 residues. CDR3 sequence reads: CASSSEKGQGSYEQYF. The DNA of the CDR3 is TGTGCCAGCAGTTCAGAGAAAGGACAGGGCTCCTACGAGCAGTACTTC. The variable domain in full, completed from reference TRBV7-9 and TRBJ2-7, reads DTGVSQNPRHKITKRGQNVTFRCDPISEHNRLYWYRQTLGQGPEFLTYFQNEAQLEKSRLLSDRFSAERPKGSFSTLEIQRTEQGDSAMYLCASSSEKGQGSYEQYFGPGTRLTVT.

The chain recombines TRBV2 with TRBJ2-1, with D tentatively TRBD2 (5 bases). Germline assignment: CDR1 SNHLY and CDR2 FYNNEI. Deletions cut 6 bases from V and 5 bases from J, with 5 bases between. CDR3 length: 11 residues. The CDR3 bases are TGTGCCAGCAGCGGGGACAATGAGCAGTTCTTC. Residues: CASSGDNEQFF.

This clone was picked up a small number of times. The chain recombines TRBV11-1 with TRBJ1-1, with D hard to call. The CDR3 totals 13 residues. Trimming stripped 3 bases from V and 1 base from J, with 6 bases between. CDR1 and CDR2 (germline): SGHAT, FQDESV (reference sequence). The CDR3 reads CASSFLRNTEAFF. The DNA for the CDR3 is TGTGCCAGCAGCTTCCTTAGGAACACTGAAGCTTTCTTT.

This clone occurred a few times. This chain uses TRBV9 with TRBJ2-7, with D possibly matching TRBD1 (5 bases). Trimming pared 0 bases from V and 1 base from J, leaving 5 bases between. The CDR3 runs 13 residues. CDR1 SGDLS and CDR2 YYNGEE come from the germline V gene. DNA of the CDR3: TGTGCCAGCAGCGTAGGACAGTCCTACGAGCAGTACTTC. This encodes CASSVGQSYEQYF.

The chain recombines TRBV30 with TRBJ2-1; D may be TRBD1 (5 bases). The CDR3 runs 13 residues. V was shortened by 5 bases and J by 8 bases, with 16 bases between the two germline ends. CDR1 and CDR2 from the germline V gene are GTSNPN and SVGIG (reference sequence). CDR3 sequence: CAWDLGRGYEQFF. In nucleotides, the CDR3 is TGTGCCTGGGATCTCGGTAGGGGCTATGAGCAGTTCTTC.

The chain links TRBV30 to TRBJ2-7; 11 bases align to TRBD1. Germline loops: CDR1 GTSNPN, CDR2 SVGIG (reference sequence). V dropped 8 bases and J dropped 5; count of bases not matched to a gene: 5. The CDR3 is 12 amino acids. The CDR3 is CAVGQGGHEQYF. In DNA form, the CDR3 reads TGTGCCGTGGGACAGGGGGGCCACGAGCAGTACTTC.

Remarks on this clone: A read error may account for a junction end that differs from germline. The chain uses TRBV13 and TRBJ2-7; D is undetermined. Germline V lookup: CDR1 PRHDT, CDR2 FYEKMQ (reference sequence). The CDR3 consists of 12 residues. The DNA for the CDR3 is TGTGCCACCAGATCGGACGCGACGTCCACTCACTTC. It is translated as CATRSDATSTHF.

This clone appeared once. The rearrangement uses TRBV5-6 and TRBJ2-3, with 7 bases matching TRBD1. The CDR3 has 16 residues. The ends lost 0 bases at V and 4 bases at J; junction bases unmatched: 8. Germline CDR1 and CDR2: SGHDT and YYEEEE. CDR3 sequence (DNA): TGTGCCAGCAGCTTGGGGACAGGACTGTATGCAGATACGCAGTATTTT. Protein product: CASSLGTGLYADTQYF.

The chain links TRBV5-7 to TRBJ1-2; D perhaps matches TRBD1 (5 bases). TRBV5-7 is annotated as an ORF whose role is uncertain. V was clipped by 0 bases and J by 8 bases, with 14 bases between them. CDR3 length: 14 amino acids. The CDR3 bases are TGTGCCAGCAGCTTGGGAGGAGGGGCCCACGGCTACACCTTC. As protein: CASSLGGGAHGYTF.

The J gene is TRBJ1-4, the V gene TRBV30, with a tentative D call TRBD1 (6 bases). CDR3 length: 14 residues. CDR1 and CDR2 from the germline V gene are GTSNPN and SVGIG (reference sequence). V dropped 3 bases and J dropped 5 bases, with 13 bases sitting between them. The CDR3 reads CAWRPGHYNEKLFF. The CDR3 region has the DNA TGTGCCTGGAGACCGGGACACTACAATGAAAAACTGTTTTTT.

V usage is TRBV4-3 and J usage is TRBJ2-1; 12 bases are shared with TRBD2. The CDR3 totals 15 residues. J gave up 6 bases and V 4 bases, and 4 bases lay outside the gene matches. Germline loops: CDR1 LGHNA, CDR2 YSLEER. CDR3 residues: CASSLTSGRGNEQFF. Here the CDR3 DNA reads TGCGCCAGCAGCCTGACTAGCGGGAGAGGCAATGAGCAGTTCTTC.

The chain's CDR3 is CASSFIPGGGSADTQYF. The CDR3 DNA is TGTGCCAGCAGTTTCATCCCGGGCGGGGGGAGTGCAGATACGCAGTATTTT. This chain links TRBV27 with TRBJ2-3; 8 nucleotides agree with TRBD2. The CDR3 is 17 residues long. J gave up 4 bases and V 3 bases, and 12 bases lay outside the gene matches. CDR1 MNHEY and CDR2 SMNVEV come from the germline V gene (reference sequence).

CDR3: CASSYSPGLQGGYTF. The CDR3 bases are TGTGCCAGCAGTTACTCTCCAGGGCTACAAGGTGGCTACACCTTC. This chain joins TRBV6-5 and TRBJ1-2; possibly TRBD1 for D (5 bases). The CDR3 has 15 amino acids. The ends were cut back, 0 bases at V and 7 bases at J, with 15 bases in the middle. Germline V gene sequence: CDR1 MNHEY, CDR2 SVGAGI.

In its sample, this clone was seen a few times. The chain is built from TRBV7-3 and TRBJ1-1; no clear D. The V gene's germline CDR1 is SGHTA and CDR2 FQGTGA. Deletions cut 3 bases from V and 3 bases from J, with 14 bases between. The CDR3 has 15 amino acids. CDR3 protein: CASSFGPTEYTEAFF. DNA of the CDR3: TGTGCCAGCAGCTTCGGACCGACGGAGTACACTGAAGCTTTCTTT.